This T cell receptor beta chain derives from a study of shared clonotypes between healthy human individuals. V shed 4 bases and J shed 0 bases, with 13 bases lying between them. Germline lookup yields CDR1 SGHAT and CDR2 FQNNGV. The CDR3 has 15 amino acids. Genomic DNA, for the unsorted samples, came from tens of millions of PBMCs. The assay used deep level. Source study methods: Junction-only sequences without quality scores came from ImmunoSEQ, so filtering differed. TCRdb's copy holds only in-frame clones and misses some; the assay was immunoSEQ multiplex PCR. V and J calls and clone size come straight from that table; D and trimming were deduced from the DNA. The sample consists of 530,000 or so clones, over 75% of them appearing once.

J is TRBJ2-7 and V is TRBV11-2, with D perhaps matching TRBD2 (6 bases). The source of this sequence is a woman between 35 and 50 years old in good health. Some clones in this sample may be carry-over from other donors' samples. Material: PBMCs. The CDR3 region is CASSWGDWSSYEQYF. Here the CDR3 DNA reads TGTGCCAGCAGCTGGGGGGACTGGAGCTCCTACGAGCAGTACTTC. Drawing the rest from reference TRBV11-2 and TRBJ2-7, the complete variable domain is EAGVAQSPRYKIIEKRQSVAFWCNPISGHATLYWYQQILGQGPKLLIQFQNNGVVDDSQLPKDRFSAERLKGVDSTLKIQPAKLEDSAVYLCASSWGDWSSYEQYFGPGTRLTVT.